This is a list of T cell receptor beta chains from one sample in a study of cytomegalovirus exposure and HLA in healthy donors. Profiling relied on immunoSEQ multiplex PCR, and the TCRdb table lists in-frame clones only, not all of them. The table for this sample gives tens of thousands of clones. Sequenced sample: PBMCs. The receptor set was obtained from a man aged 25 to 45 in good health and CMV-seropositive. Each CDR3 is given with its conserved first and last residue. The order of the fields is V gene, J gene, D gene, CDR3 DNA, CDR3 protein. The D gene is left open where the match is weak.

v_gene: TRBV19
j_gene: TRBJ1-2
d_gene: .
CDR3nt: TGTGCCAGTAGCTGGGAAAGGGGGAACTATGGCTACACCTTC
CDR3aa: CASSWERGNYGYTF

v_gene: TRBV6-1
j_gene: TRBJ2-1
d_gene: .
CDR3nt: TGTGCCAGCAGTGAAAGGACTGAGTCCGACAATGAGCAGTTCTTC
CDR3aa: CASSERTESDNEQFF

v_gene: TRBV7-8
j_gene: TRBJ2-1
d_gene: .
CDR3nt: TGTGCCAGCAGCTTAGGGAGGGGGGGCGGTGAGCAGTTCTTC
CDR3aa: CASSLGRGGGEQFF

v_gene: TRBV6-6
j_gene: TRBJ2-2
d_gene: .
CDR3nt: TGTGCCAGCTGGAAAGGGGGTAACACCGGGGAGCTGTTTTTT
CDR3aa: CASWKGGNTGELFF

v_gene: TRBV7-2
j_gene: TRBJ2-5
d_gene: .
CDR3nt: TGTGCCAGCAGCTCGCGAACAGAGACCCAGTACTTC
CDR3aa: CASSSRTETQYF

v_gene: TRBV6-1
j_gene: TRBJ1-2
d_gene: .
CDR3nt: TGTGCCAGCAGTGACCGTCCGCAGGGCGGCTATGGCTACACCTTC
CDR3aa: CASSDRPQGGYGYTF

v_gene: TRBV13
j_gene: TRBJ2-7
d_gene: TRBD1
CDR3nt: TGTGCCAGCAGCGCCGGGACAGGGGCCTCCGAGCAGTACTTC
CDR3aa: CASSAGTGASEQYF

v_gene: TRBV7-9
j_gene: TRBJ2-7
d_gene: .
CDR3nt: TGTGCCAGCAGCTTAATTCAGGGAGGCTCCTACGAGCAGTACTTC
CDR3aa: CASSLIQGGSYEQYF

v_gene: TRBV29-1
j_gene: TRBJ2-7
d_gene: .
CDR3nt: TGCAGCGTTGAAACCCCCCGGGGGAGAGGCTACGAGCAGTACTTC
CDR3aa: CSVETPRGRGYEQYF

v_gene: TRBV6-1
j_gene: TRBJ2-7
d_gene: TRBD1
CDR3nt: TGTGCCATCAGTGAACATGGGACAGGGCTCTCCTACGAGCAGTACTTC
CDR3aa: CAISEHGTGLSYEQYF

v_gene: TRBV4-2
j_gene: TRBJ2-1
d_gene: TRBD2
CDR3nt: TGTGCCAGCAGCCAAGACAGCGGGGGCTCCTACAATGAGCAGTTCTTC
CDR3aa: CASSQDSGGSYNEQFF

v_gene: TRBV9
j_gene: TRBJ2-5
d_gene: TRBD2
CDR3nt: TGTGCCAGCAGCGTAGGGGGAGGGGAGCAAGAGACCCAGTACTTC
CDR3aa: CASSVGGGEQETQYF

v_gene: TRBV5-1
j_gene: TRBJ2-3
d_gene: TRBD2
CDR3nt: TGCGCCAGCAGCGTGCGGACTAGCGGGGGGGCCACAGATACGCAGTATTTT
CDR3aa: CASSVRTSGGATDTQYF

v_gene: TRBV7-7
j_gene: TRBJ2-5
d_gene: .
CDR3nt: TGTGCTAGCAGCTTAGTAAAATCCTCCGGAGCGACCCAGTACTTC
CDR3aa: CASSLVKSSGATQYF

v_gene: TRBV2
j_gene: TRBJ1-5
d_gene: .
CDR3nt: TGTGCCAGCAGTGATACCGCGTATAGCAATCAGCCCCAGCATTTT
CDR3aa: CASSDTAYSNQPQHF

v_gene: TRBV7-3
j_gene: TRBJ2-5
d_gene: TRBD2
CDR3nt: TGTGCCAGCAGCTTAATCGGCGGGAGTGAGACCCAGTACTTC
CDR3aa: CASSLIGGSETQYF

v_gene: TRBV4-2
j_gene: TRBJ1-2
d_gene: TRBD1
CDR3nt: TGTGCCAGCAGCCAACCTGACAGGGGGCGCGAAGGCTACACCTTC
CDR3aa: CASSQPDRGREGYTF

v_gene: TRBV4-1
j_gene: TRBJ2-7
d_gene: TRBD1
CDR3nt: TGCGCCAGCAGCAGAGGGACAGCGAACTACGAGCAGTACTTC
CDR3aa: CASSRGTANYEQYF

v_gene: TRBV5-6
j_gene: TRBJ2-5
d_gene: TRBD2
CDR3nt: TGTGCCAGCAACCCGGGGGGTCGGGAGACCCAGTACTTC
CDR3aa: CASNPGGRETQYF

v_gene: TRBV19
j_gene: TRBJ2-5
d_gene: TRBD1
CDR3nt: TGTGCCAGTAGTATTGAGGGGACAGCGCAAGAGACCCAGTACTTC
CDR3aa: CASSIEGTAQETQYF

v_gene: TRBV30
j_gene: TRBJ2-1
d_gene: .
CDR3nt: TGTGCCTGGAGTGTAGCGTATCATGAGCAGTTCTTC
CDR3aa: CAWSVAYHEQFF

v_gene: TRBV14
j_gene: TRBJ2-7
d_gene: .
CDR3nt: TGTGCCAGCAGCCAAGAAGGTCCCAGGGCCGAGCAGTACTTC
CDR3aa: CASSQEGPRAEQYF

v_gene: TRBV29-1
j_gene: TRBJ2-3
d_gene: TRBD2
CDR3nt: TGCAGCGTTGAAGATCTGCTAGCGGGAGTGTCTGATACGCAGTATTTT
CDR3aa: CSVEDLLAGVSDTQYF

v_gene: TRBV4-1
j_gene: TRBJ2-2
d_gene: .
CDR3nt: TGCGCCAGCAGCCAAGAAGGAGGAGCGAACACCGGGGAGCTGTTTTTT
CDR3aa: CASSQEGGANTGELFF

v_gene: TRBV30
j_gene: TRBJ1-1
d_gene: .
CDR3nt: TGTGCCTGGAGTGGGGCAGAAGCTTTCTTT
CDR3aa: CAWSGAEAFF

v_gene: TRBV6-6
j_gene: TRBJ1-2
d_gene: .
CDR3nt: TGTGCCAGCAGGGGGGGACCTGATAACTATGGCTACACCTTC
CDR3aa: CASRGGPDNYGYTF

v_gene: TRBV29-1
j_gene: TRBJ2-3
d_gene: .
CDR3nt: TGCAGCGTTGATTTGAGGGTAGCCACAGATACGCAGTATTTT
CDR3aa: CSVDLRVATDTQYF

v_gene: TRBV5-1
j_gene: TRBJ2-1
d_gene: TRBD2
CDR3nt: TGCGCCAGCAGCCTGGGACTAGCGGGAGATGAGCAGTTCTTC
CDR3aa: CASSLGLAGDEQFF

v_gene: TRBV18
j_gene: TRBJ2-5
d_gene: .
CDR3nt: TGTGCCAGCTCACCACCGACAGACCAAGAGACCCAGTACTTC
CDR3aa: CASSPPTDQETQYF

v_gene: TRBV6-5
j_gene: TRBJ2-7
d_gene: TRBD1
CDR3nt: TGTGCCAGCAGTTCCGGACAGGGATCCTACGAGCAGTACTTC
CDR3aa: CASSSGQGSYEQYF

v_gene: TRBV6-5
j_gene: TRBJ2-7
d_gene: .
CDR3nt: TGTGCCAGCAGTTACAGTGGGGGACTCTACGAGCAGTACTTC
CDR3aa: CASSYSGGLYEQYF

v_gene: TRBV19
j_gene: TRBJ2-2
d_gene: TRBD2
CDR3nt: TGTGCCAGTAGTATGACTAGCGAAACCGGGGAGCTGTTTTTT
CDR3aa: CASSMTSETGELFF

v_gene: TRBV6-1
j_gene: TRBJ1-2
d_gene: .
CDR3nt: TGTGCCAGCAGGAACCCTAATGGCTACACCTTC
CDR3aa: CASRNPNGYTF

v_gene: TRBV4-1
j_gene: TRBJ2-7
d_gene: .
CDR3nt: TGCGCCAGCAGCCAAGCCCAGGGACACATCTACGAGCAGTACTTC
CDR3aa: CASSQAQGHIYEQYF

v_gene: TRBV6-6
j_gene: TRBJ1-1
d_gene: TRBD1
CDR3nt: TGTGCCAGCAGTTACGGTGACAGGGAGGATGCTTTCTTT
CDR3aa: CASSYGDREDAFF

v_gene: TRBV7-6
j_gene: TRBJ2-1
d_gene: .
CDR3nt: TGTGCCAGCAGCTCCCAGAATTTGAATGAGCAGTTCTTC
CDR3aa: CASSSQNLNEQFF

v_gene: TRBV29-1
j_gene: TRBJ1-1
d_gene: TRBD1
CDR3nt: TGCAGCGCCTCGGAGGGGGCAGACACTGAAGCTTTCTTT
CDR3aa: CSASEGADTEAFF

v_gene: TRBV9
j_gene: TRBJ2-1
d_gene: TRBD2
CDR3nt: TGTGCCAGCAGCGAGCTAGCGGGAGGGTACAATGAGCAGTTCTTC
CDR3aa: CASSELAGGYNEQFF

v_gene: TRBV2
j_gene: TRBJ1-1
d_gene: .
CDR3nt: TGTGCCAGCAGTGAGGTCAGGGTCTCGAACACTGAAGCTTTCTTT
CDR3aa: CASSEVRVSNTEAFF

v_gene: TRBV19
j_gene: TRBJ1-5
d_gene: .
CDR3nt: TGTGCCAGTAGTGTGTCGAGAAATCAGCCCCAGCATTTT
CDR3aa: CASSVSRNQPQHF

v_gene: TRBV10-3
j_gene: TRBJ2-7
d_gene: TRBD1
CDR3nt: TGTGCCATCAGTGGAGTGGCAGGGGGCGGCGAGCAGTACTTC
CDR3aa: CAISGVAGGGEQYF

v_gene: TRBV30
j_gene: TRBJ2-3
d_gene: .
CDR3nt: TGTGCCTGGGCGGGAACGATTACTAGCACAGATACGCAGTATTTT
CDR3aa: CAWAGTITSTDTQYF

v_gene: TRBV30
j_gene: TRBJ2-1
d_gene: TRBD2
CDR3nt: TGTGCCGGGAGGGCGGGAGCAACTTCTAACAATGAGCAGTTCTTC
CDR3aa: CAGRAGATSNNEQFF

v_gene: TRBV11-2
j_gene: TRBJ2-5
d_gene: TRBD2
CDR3nt: TGTGCCAGCAGCTTAGCTAGCGGGCCCACACCAACCCAGTACTTC
CDR3aa: CASSLASGPTPTQYF

v_gene: TRBV30
j_gene: TRBJ2-4
d_gene: TRBD2
CDR3nt: TGTGCCTGGAGTTTCATGGGGACTAGCGGGAAGTTAGCCAAAAACATTCAGTACTTC
CDR3aa: CAWSFMGTSGKLAKNIQYF

v_gene: TRBV6-5
j_gene: TRBJ1-1
d_gene: .
CDR3nt: TGTGCCAGCAGCCGGGGATATCAGGCTGAAGCTTTCTTT
CDR3aa: CASSRGYQAEAFF

v_gene: TRBV29-1
j_gene: TRBJ2-7
d_gene: TRBD2
CDR3nt: TGCAGCGTTGGAGCGGGAGAGCGGTACGAGCAGTACTTC
CDR3aa: CSVGAGERYEQYF

v_gene: TRBV7-2
j_gene: TRBJ1-5
d_gene: .
CDR3nt: TGTGCCAGCAGCTCGTTCGGGGAAACCAATCAGCCCCAGCATTTT
CDR3aa: CASSSFGETNQPQHF

v_gene: TRBV13
j_gene: TRBJ2-7
d_gene: .
CDR3nt: TGTGCCAGCAGATCTACCAGGGGAGAGCAGTACTTC
CDR3aa: CASRSTRGEQYF